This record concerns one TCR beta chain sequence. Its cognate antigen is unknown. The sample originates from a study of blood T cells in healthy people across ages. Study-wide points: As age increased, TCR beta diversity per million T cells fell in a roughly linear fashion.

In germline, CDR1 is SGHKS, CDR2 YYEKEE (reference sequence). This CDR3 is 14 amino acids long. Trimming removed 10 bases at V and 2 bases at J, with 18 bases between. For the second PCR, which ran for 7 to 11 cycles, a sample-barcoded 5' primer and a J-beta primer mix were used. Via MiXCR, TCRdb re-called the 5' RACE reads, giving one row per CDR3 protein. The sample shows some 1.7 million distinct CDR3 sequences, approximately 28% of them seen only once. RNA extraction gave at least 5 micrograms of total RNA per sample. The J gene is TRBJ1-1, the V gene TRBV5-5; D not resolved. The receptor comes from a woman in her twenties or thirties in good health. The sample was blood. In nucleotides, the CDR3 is TGTGCCGGTCGACCTCGACCCGAAAACACTGAAGCTTTCTTT. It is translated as CAGRPRPENTEAFF.